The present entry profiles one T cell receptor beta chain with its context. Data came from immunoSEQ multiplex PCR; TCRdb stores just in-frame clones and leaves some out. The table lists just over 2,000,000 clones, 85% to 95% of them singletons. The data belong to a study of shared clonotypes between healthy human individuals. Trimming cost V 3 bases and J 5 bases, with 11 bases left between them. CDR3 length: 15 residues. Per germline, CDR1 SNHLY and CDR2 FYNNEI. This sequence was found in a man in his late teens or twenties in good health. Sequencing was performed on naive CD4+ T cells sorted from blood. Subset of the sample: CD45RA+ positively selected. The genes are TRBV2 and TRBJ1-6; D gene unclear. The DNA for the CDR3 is TGTGCCAGCAGTGAGGAGGGCCTCAATAATTCACCCCTCCACTTT. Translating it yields CASSEEGLNNSPLHF.